At least ten counts were recorded for the clone carrying this T cell receptor (beta chain). Its antigen remains unknown. This specimen comes from a study of early T cells in non-severe SARS-CoV-2 infection. Individual cDNA molecules were tagged with unique molecular identifiers, the study reported. TCRdb recomputed calls from the 5' RACE reads with MiXCR, one row per CDR3 protein. The table includes tens of thousands of distinct CDR3 sequences, around 14% detected once. Points from the study as a whole: Clonotype matching in VDJdb favored anti-spike CD8 responses and did not capture private and CD4 specificities.

The sequencing input was whole blood. The TCR was taken from an adult who was a healthcare worker with PCR-confirmed SARS-CoV-2 infection or an uninfected control (not recorded which).

Written as DNA, the CDR3 is TGCAGCGTTGTTAAGGGGCCCGGTGAAGCTTTCTTT. Amino acids: CSVVKGPGEAFF. This rearrangement joins TRBV29-1 to TRBJ1-1; a weak D match, TRBD1 (5 bases). V shed 4 bases and J shed 7 bases, with 13 bases lying between them. Germline V CDR1 and CDR2: SQVTM, ANQGSEA. The CDR3 runs 12 residues. Using reference TRBV29-1 and TRBJ1-1 for the parts outside the CDR3, the full variable domain is SAVISQKPSRDICQRGTSLTIQCQVDSQVTMMFWYRQQPGQSLTLIATANQGSEATYESGFVIDKFPISRPNLTFSTLTVSNMSPEDSSIYLCSVVKGPGEAFFGQGTRLTVV.